The 5 T cell receptor beta chains reported below all come from one sample, sequenced in a study of blood T cell repertoires in COVID-19. TCRdb's table, derived via immunoSEQ multiplex PCR, lists solely in-frame clones and lacks some. Of some 180,000 clones listed, about 88% are singletons. The specimen sequenced was peripheral blood. These receptors were obtained from a man aged 50 to 60 who had recovered from COVID-19.

Written as DNA, the CDR3 is TGTGCCAGTAGCCGACTTCAGGGGGACAGCACAGATACGCAGTATTTT. It codes for CASSRLQGDSTDTQYF. V and J are TRBV19 and TRBJ2-3; TRBD1 matches at 7 bases. The junction had 9 bases not matched to a gene; V was cut back by 6 bases and J by 0 bases. Looked up from germline, CDR1 is LNHDA and CDR2 is SQIVND (reference sequence). This CDR3 is built from 16 residues. The entire variable domain, with the rest obtained from reference TRBV19 and TRBJ2-3, is as follows: DGGITQSPKYLFRKEGQNVTLSCEQNLNHDAMYWYRQDPGQGLRLIYYSQIVNDFQKGDIAEGYSVSREKKESFPLTVTSAQKNPTAFYLCASSRLQGDSTDTQYFGPGTRLTVL.

CDR3 region: CATSDPDRDTGELFF. DNA for the CDR3: TGTGCCACCAGTGATCCTGACAGGGATACCGGGGAGCTGTTTTTT. The J gene is TRBJ2-2, the V gene TRBV24-1; 7 bases agree with TRBD1. CDR3 length equals 15 residues. V trimming: 3 bases; J trimming: 5 bases; junction bases outside the gene matches: 5. Germline loops: CDR1 KGHDR, CDR2 SFDVKD.

V and J are TRBV9 and TRBJ1-6; no clear D. The CDR3 has 14 amino acids. The germline V gene has CDR1 SGDLS and CDR2 YYNGEE. Trimming pared 3 bases from V and 7 bases from J, leaving 11 bases between. The CDR3 nucleotides read TGTGCCAGCAGCGCAGGAGGGTTAAATTCACCCCTCCACTTT. This sequence encodes CASSAGGLNSPLHF.

The genes are TRBV30 and TRBJ1-1, with a weak D call TRBD1 (6 bases). Germline V lookup: CDR1 GTSNPN, CDR2 SVGIG (reference sequence). V was clipped by 4 bases and J by 2 bases, with 11 bases between them. The CDR3 extends over 13 amino acids. In nucleotides, the CDR3 is TGTGCCTGGACCCCGGACAGTAACACTGAAGCTTTCTTT. Its protein product is CAWTPDSNTEAFF.

V gene TRBV5-1 combines with J gene TRBJ1-2, with 9 bases fitting TRBD1. CDR1 SGHRS and CDR2 YFSETQ come from the germline V gene. This CDR3 is 13 amino acids long. The trim removed 4 bases at V and 7 bases at J, leaving 5 bases unmatched. Here the CDR3 DNA reads TGCGCCAGCAGCCAACAGGGGGCCTTTGGCTACACCTTC. It yields the protein CASSQQGAFGYTF.